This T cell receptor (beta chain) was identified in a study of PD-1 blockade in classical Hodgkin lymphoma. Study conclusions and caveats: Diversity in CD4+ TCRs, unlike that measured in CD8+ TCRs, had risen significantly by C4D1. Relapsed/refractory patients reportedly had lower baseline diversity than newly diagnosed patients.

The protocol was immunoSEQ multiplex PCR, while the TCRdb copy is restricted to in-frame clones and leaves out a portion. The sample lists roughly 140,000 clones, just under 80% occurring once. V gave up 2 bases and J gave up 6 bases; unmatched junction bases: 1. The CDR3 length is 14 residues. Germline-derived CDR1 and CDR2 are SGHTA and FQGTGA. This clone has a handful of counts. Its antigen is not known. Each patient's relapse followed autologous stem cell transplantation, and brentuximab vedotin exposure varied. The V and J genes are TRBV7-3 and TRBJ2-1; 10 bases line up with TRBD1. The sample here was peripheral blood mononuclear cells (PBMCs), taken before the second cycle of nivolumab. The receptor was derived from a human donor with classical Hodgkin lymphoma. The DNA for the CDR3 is TGTGCCAGCAGCTTAGGACAGGGGGTCAATGAGCAGTTCTTC. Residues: CASSLGQGVNEQFF.